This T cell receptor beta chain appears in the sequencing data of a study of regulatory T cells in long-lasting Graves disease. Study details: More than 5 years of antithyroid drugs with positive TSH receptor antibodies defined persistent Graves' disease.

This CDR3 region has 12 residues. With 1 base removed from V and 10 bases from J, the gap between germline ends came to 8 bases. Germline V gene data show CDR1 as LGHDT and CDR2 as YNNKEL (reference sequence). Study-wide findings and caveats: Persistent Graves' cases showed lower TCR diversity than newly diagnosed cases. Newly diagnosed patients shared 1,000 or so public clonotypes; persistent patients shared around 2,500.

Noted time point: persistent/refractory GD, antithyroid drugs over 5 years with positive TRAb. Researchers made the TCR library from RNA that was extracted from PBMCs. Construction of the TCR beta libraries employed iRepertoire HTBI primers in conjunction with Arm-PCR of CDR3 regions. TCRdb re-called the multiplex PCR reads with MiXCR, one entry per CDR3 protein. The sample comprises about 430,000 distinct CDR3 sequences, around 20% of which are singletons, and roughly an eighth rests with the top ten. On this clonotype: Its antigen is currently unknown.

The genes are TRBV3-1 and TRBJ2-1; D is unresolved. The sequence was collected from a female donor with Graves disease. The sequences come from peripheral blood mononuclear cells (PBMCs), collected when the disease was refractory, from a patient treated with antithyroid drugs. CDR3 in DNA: TGTGCCAGCAGCCAAGGAGAGTTGGAGCAGTTCTTC. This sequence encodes CASSQGELEQFF.